This is a list of T cell receptor beta chains from one sample in a study of a mutant IDH1 vaccine in newly diagnosed glioma. Antigens of these TCRs are unknown. The method was immunoSEQ multiplex PCR; TCRdb's version includes in-frame clones alone and lacks a portion of them. Of fewer than 45,000 clones in the sample, around 90% were seen once. This specimen was PBMCs, taken from a glioma patient whose treatment included an IDH1 peptide vaccine. These receptors came from a man over 45 with glioma. CDR3s include the opening cysteine and the closing phenylalanine or tryptophan. Fields, in order: D gene, V gene, clone size, J gene, CDR3 DNA, CDR3 protein. A D gene is named only where the DNA matches it firmly. Not every row has a clone size; where given, it reads once, few, many or a size class.

d_call: TRBD2
v_call: TRBV4-2
clone_size: -
j_call: TRBJ2-3
cdr3_nt: TGTGCCAGCAGCCAAGGGCCAGCGGGAGTGTCAGATACGCAGTATTTT
cdr3_aa: CASSQGPAGVSDTQYF

d_call: TRBD2
v_call: TRBV5-6
clone_size: -
j_call: TRBJ2-5
cdr3_nt: TGTGCCAGCAGCTTGAAAGCGGGGGGAGAGACCCAGTACTTC
cdr3_aa: CASSLKAGGETQYF

d_call: TRBD2
v_call: TRBV4-2
clone_size: few
j_call: TRBJ2-2
cdr3_nt: TGTGCCAGCAGCCAAGATAGCGGGGGGATGTCCGGGGAGCTGTTTTTT
cdr3_aa: CASSQDSGGMSGELFF

d_call: -
v_call: TRBV7-9
clone_size: once
j_call: TRBJ2-1
cdr3_nt: TGTGCCAGCAGCTCCTCAGCCGGAGGGGTCAATGAGCAGTTCTTC
cdr3_aa: CASSSSAGGVNEQFF

d_call: TRBD1
v_call: TRBV18
clone_size: -
j_call: TRBJ1-2
cdr3_nt: TGTGCCAGCTACCCGGGACAGGGTTTCTACACCTTC
cdr3_aa: CASYPGQGFYTF

d_call: -
v_call: TRBV9
clone_size: -
j_call: TRBJ2-5
cdr3_nt: TGTGCCAGCAGCGTAGTTCCCCAAGAGACCCAGTACTTC
cdr3_aa: CASSVVPQETQYF

d_call: -
v_call: TRBV6-6
clone_size: -
j_call: TRBJ2-5
cdr3_nt: TGTGCCAGCAGTTACGAAGCGGGCCTAGGAGAGACCCAGTACTTC
cdr3_aa: CASSYEAGLGETQYF

d_call: TRBD2
v_call: TRBV18
clone_size: -
j_call: TRBJ2-1
cdr3_nt: TGTGCCAGCTCACCACTTAGCGGGAGAGGCAATGAGCAGTTCTTC
cdr3_aa: CASSPLSGRGNEQFF

d_call: -
v_call: TRBV6-5
clone_size: -
j_call: TRBJ2-3
cdr3_nt: TGTGCCAGCAGTTACCAGGACGTAACAGATACGCAGTATTTT
cdr3_aa: CASSYQDVTDTQYF

d_call: -
v_call: TRBV6-1
clone_size: -
j_call: TRBJ2-7
cdr3_nt: TGTGCCGCCAGCAGAGTCAGGCAGGACGAGCAGTACTTC
cdr3_aa: CAASRVRQDEQYF

d_call: TRBD1
v_call: TRBV6-4
clone_size: -
j_call: TRBJ2-1
cdr3_nt: TGTGCCAGCAGTGACGGGGACAGCTCCTACAATGAGCAGTTCTTC
cdr3_aa: CASSDGDSSYNEQFF

d_call: -
v_call: TRBV5-1
clone_size: once
j_call: TRBJ2-1
cdr3_nt: TGCGCCAGCAGCTATTCACGGGGTGAGCAGTTCTTC
cdr3_aa: CASSYSRGEQFF

d_call: -
v_call: TRBV19
clone_size: -
j_call: TRBJ2-7
cdr3_nt: TGTGCCAGTAGTATTGGAAGCGGTACTACCTACGAGCAGTACTTC
cdr3_aa: CASSIGSGTTYEQYF

d_call: -
v_call: TRBV30
clone_size: -
j_call: TRBJ1-6
cdr3_nt: TGTGCCTGGGGCCCTGGAATGGATTCACCCCTCCACTTT
cdr3_aa: CAWGPGMDSPLHF

d_call: TRBD2
v_call: TRBV7-6
clone_size: -
j_call: TRBJ2-5
cdr3_nt: TGTGCCAGCAGCTTATACCAGCGGGAGGGGGAAGAGACCCAGTACTTC
cdr3_aa: CASSLYQREGEETQYF

d_call: -
v_call: TRBV5-6
clone_size: -
j_call: TRBJ1-5
cdr3_nt: TGTGCCAGCAGGCCGGATCACCTAGACAGCAATCAGCCCCAGCATTTT
cdr3_aa: CASRPDHLDSNQPQHF

d_call: -
v_call: TRBV6-1
clone_size: -
j_call: TRBJ1-1
cdr3_nt: TGTGCCAGCAGTGAAGGGCTCATGAACACTGAAGCTTTCTTT
cdr3_aa: CASSEGLMNTEAFF

d_call: -
v_call: TRBV5-6
clone_size: few
j_call: TRBJ2-2
cdr3_nt: TGTGCCAGCAGCTTGAGCAGAACCGGGGAGCTGTTTTTT
cdr3_aa: CASSLSRTGELFF

d_call: TRBD1
v_call: TRBV9
clone_size: -
j_call: TRBJ2-5
cdr3_nt: TGTGCCAGCAGCCTGGGACAGGGGCCGGATGAGACCCAGTACTTC
cdr3_aa: CASSLGQGPDETQYF

d_call: -
v_call: TRBV4-3
clone_size: -
j_call: TRBJ1-5
cdr3_nt: TGCGCCAGCAGCCAAGACAGGGGAAGCAATCAGCCCCAGCATTTT
cdr3_aa: CASSQDRGSNQPQHF

d_call: TRBD1
v_call: TRBV29-1
clone_size: few
j_call: TRBJ2-2
cdr3_nt: TGCAGCGCCGGACAGGGTGACGGGGAGCTGTTTTTT
cdr3_aa: CSAGQGDGELFF

d_call: TRBD1
v_call: TRBV28
clone_size: -
j_call: TRBJ2-7
cdr3_nt: TGTGCCAGCAACACCGGGACAGCTCTATACGAGCAGTACTTC
cdr3_aa: CASNTGTALYEQYF